The 15 T cell receptor beta chains given below trace back to one sample, sequenced in a study of shared clonotypes between healthy human individuals. Method: immunoSEQ multiplex PCR; TCRdb's copy keeps in-frame clones and lacks some. The sample yields 190,000 or so clones, roughly 93% seen once. Input material: naive CD4+ T cells sorted from blood. Subset: CD45RA+ positively selected. Every receptor here comes from a young woman in good health.

The chain has TRBV5-4 and TRBJ1-1; unclear D gene. This CDR3 is built from 15 residues. V was clipped by 4 bases and J by 0 bases, with 13 bases between them. Germline V gene sequence: CDR1 SGHNT, CDR2 YYREEE (reference sequence). CDR3 nucleotide sequence: TGTGCCAGCAGCCCCCCCGGCCGGCTGAACACTGAAGCTTTCTTT. Amino acid sequence: CASSPPGRLNTEAFF.

The gene calls are TRBV28 and TRBJ1-2; D unresolved. Germline loops: CDR1 MDHEN, CDR2 SYDVKM. With 8 bases removed from V and 2 bases from J, the gap between germline ends came to 6 bases. The CDR3 is made up of 11 amino acids. CDR3 residues: CASGKNYGYTF. DNA of the CDR3: TGTGCCAGCGGGAAAAACTATGGCTACACCTTC.

The chain employs TRBV19 and TRBJ1-2; a possible D gene is TRBD1 (5 bases). V lost 5 bases and J 7 bases, leaving 11 bases between the germline ends. CDR3 size: 12 residues. Germline CDR1 LNHDA, CDR2 SQIVND (reference sequence). CDR3: CASSRAGRGYTF. The CDR3 coding sequence is TGTGCCAGTAGTCGGGCGGGGCGTGGCTACACCTTC.

In nucleotides, the CDR3 is TGTGCCAGCAGCCAGACAGGAGATCAGCCCCAGCATTTT. Its protein product is CASSQTGDQPQHF. This chain links TRBV5-5 with TRBJ1-5, with D possibly matching TRBD1 (6 bases). Germline V gene sequence: CDR1 SGHKS, CDR2 YYEKEE (reference sequence). V lost 4 bases to trimming and J lost 5 bases, with 10 bases between them. The CDR3 contains 13 residues.

This clone was counted only a few times. The chain is built from TRBV28 and TRBJ2-7; TRBD2 is a possible D gene (5 bases). The V end was cut by 8 bases, the J end by 6 bases, with 11 bases between. Germline V CDR1 and CDR2: MDHEN, SYDVKM. The CDR3 extends over 11 amino acids. CDR3 sequence reads: CASGWETEQYF. CDR3 DNA sequence: TGTGCCAGCGGTTGGGAGACCGAGCAGTACTTC.

J is TRBJ2-4 and V is TRBV6-5; the D gene is possibly TRBD2 (6 bases). Germline V gene sequence: CDR1 MNHEY, CDR2 SVGAGI. V was pared by 10 bases and J by 0 bases, with 13 bases between. The CDR3 is 14 amino acids. The CDR3 nucleotides read TGTGCCACGGCGGGACTGTCAGCCAAAAACATTCAGTACTTC. Residues: CATAGLSAKNIQYF.

This chain joins TRBV5-1 and TRBJ1-1; D remains ambiguous. The CDR3 consists of 14 residues. Per germline, CDR1 SGHRS and CDR2 YFSETQ. Trimming took off 0 bases at V and 2 bases at J, with 8 bases between the two ends. The CDR3 region is CASSLAWGNTEAFF. CDR3 nucleotide sequence: TGCGCCAGCAGCTTGGCTTGGGGAAACACTGAAGCTTTCTTT.

The chain links TRBV5-1 to TRBJ2-7, with 9 positions matching TRBD1. J was trimmed by 4 bases and V by 2 bases; bases with no gene match: 16. The CDR3 length is 18 residues. Germline V gene sequence: CDR1 SGHRS, CDR2 YFSETQ. The CDR3 DNA follows: TGCGCCAGCAGCTTACCGGGACAGGGAAGGGCCAGGGGTTACGAGCAGTACTTC. Translation gives CASSLPGQGRARGYEQYF.

The rearrangement uses TRBV11-2 and TRBJ2-1; D possibly corresponds to TRBD2 (6 bases). V lost 3 bases, J lost 7 bases, and 10 bases lay in between. Germline-derived CDR1 and CDR2 are SGHAT and FQNNGV. The CDR3 length is 13 residues. The CDR3 loop reads CASSFGGWNEQFF. The CDR3 DNA is TGTGCCAGCAGCTTCGGGGGTTGGAATGAGCAGTTCTTC.

The rearrangement joins TRBV28 to TRBJ1-1; D gene uncertain. The CDR3 loop spans 13 amino acids. The germline V and J ends were trimmed by 7 bases and 1 base, with 10 bases remaining between them. Germline CDR1 is MDHEN and CDR2 is SYDVKM. This chain's CDR3 is CASTDPRNTEAFF. The CDR3 bases are TGTGCCAGCACCGATCCACGGAACACTGAAGCTTTCTTT.

This clone was detected a few times. The chain is built from TRBV19 and TRBJ2-7; maybe TRBD2 (6 bases). V lost 5 bases to trimming and J lost 5 bases, with 19 bases between them. Germline V gene sequence: CDR1 LNHDA, CDR2 SQIVND (reference sequence). The CDR3 has 15 residues. The CDR3 is CASSGRRNPLDEQYF. The CDR3 nucleotides read TGTGCCAGTAGTGGGAGGCGTAACCCGTTGGACGAGCAGTACTTC.

The chain joins TRBV19 to TRBJ2-5; D not certain. Judging by the DNA end, TRBJ2-7 fits better; the J call may be wrong. The CDR3 runs 14 residues. Germline V lookup: CDR1 LNHDA, CDR2 SQIVND (reference sequence). The DNA of the CDR3 is TGTGCCAGTAGACGAAACGAAGTAACCTACGAGCAGTACTTC. This gives the protein CASRRNEVTYEQYF.

This chain connects TRBV10-1 to TRBJ1-1; a weak D match, TRBD1 (6 bases). The CDR3 consists of 13 residues. V was pared by 6 bases and J by 1 base, with 9 bases between. Germline values: CDR1 WNHNN, CDR2 SYGVQD (reference sequence). CDR3 nucleotides: TGCGCCAGCAGCGGACAGAGGAACACTGAAGCTTTCTTT. As protein: CASSGQRNTEAFF.

V and J are TRBV5-8 and TRBJ2-7, with 11 bases aligning to TRBD1. Germline assignment: CDR1 SGHTS and CDR2 YDEGEE. The CDR3 has 15 amino acids. Trimming cost V 5 bases and J 4 bases; bases outside gene matches: 8. The CDR3 DNA reads as TGTGCCAGCAGTCTTACCGGGACAGGGGGTTACGAGCAGTACTTC. Its protein product is CASSLTGTGGYEQYF. The whole variable domain, filled in from reference TRBV5-8 and TRBJ2-7, reads EAGVTQSPTHLIKTRGQQATLRCSPISGHTSVYWYQQALGLGLQFLLWYDEGEERNRGNFPPRFSGRQFPNYSSELNVNALELEDSALYLCASSLTGTGGYEQYFGPGTRLTVT.

V is TRBV5-1 and J is TRBJ2-7, with D perhaps given as TRBD1 or TRBD2 (5 bases each). Germline V gene lookup returns CDR1 SGHRS and CDR2 YFSETQ. CDR3 length equals 14 residues. V was trimmed by 2 bases and J by 1 base, leaving 10 bases between them. CDR3 in amino acids: CASSFRGASYEQYF. The CDR3 coding sequence is TGCGCCAGCAGCTTCCGGGGCGCTTCCTACGAGCAGTACTTC.